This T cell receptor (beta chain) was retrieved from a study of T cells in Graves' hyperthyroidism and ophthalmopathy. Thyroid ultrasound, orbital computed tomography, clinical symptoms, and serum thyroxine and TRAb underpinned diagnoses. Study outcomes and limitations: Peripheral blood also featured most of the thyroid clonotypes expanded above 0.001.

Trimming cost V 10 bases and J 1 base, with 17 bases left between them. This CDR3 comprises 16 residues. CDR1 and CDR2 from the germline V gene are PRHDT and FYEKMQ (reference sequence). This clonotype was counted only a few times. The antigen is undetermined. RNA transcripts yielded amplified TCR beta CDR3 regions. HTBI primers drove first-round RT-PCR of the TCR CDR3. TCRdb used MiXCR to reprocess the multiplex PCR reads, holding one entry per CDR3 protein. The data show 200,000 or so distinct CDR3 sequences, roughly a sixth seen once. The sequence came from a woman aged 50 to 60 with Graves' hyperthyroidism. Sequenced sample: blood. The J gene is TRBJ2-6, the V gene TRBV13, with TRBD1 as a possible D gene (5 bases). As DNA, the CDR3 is TGTGCCACCCAACGAACCACAGGATCTGGGGCCAACGTCCTGACTTTC. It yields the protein CATQRTTGSGANVLTF.